This entry lists 21 T cell receptor beta chains sequenced from one sample in a study of shared clonotypes between healthy human individuals. Repertoires were generated with immunoSEQ multiplex PCR, while TCRdb's copy carries only in-frame clones and drops some. The data show over a million clones, about 75% seen once. Sequencing input: memory CD4+ T cells sorted from blood. The subset is: CD45RA-negative fraction. The receptors here all came from a man aged 18-30 years in good health.

In regard to this clone: A far larger clone is a single base away, which makes a read error likely. The rearrangement joins TRBV7-2 to TRBJ2-7; the D gene is possibly TRBD2 (5 bases). Germline V gene sequence: CDR1 SGHTA, CDR2 FQGNSA. Trimming stripped 1 base from V and 6 bases from J, with 7 bases between. The CDR3 extends over 12 amino acids. The CDR3 DNA reads as TGTGCCAGCAGCTTAGAGAGGGTCGAGCAGTACTTC. This encodes CASSLERVEQYF.

This clone was seen only a few times. At one boundary the junction diverges from the germline segment, which might be a read error. The rearrangement links TRBV19 to TRBJ2-2, with D hard to call. This CDR3 contains 16 residues. Germline-derived CDR1 and CDR2 are LNHDA and SQIVND (reference sequence). The CDR3, as DNA: TGTGCCACTAGTAACCCGACTCTCGCGAACACCGGGGAGCTGTTTTTT. Protein sequence: CATSNPTLANTGELFF.

The CDR3, as DNA: TGTGCCAGCAGCCAGCACGGAATCCGCACAGATACGCAGTATTTT. As protein: CASSQHGIRTDTQYF. The rearrangement links TRBV7-9 to TRBJ2-3; D not certain. CDR1 is SEHNR, CDR2 FQNEAQ, per germline (reference sequence). The CDR3 sequence is 15 residues long. V lost 5 bases, J lost 1 base, and 13 bases lay in between.

The chain recombines TRBV18 with TRBJ1-2; maybe TRBD1 (5 bases). The germline CDR1 and CDR2 sequences are KGHSH and LQKENI. The CDR3 loop spans 13 amino acids. V was cut by 3 bases and J by 6 bases, with 11 bases left in between. The CDR3 sequence is CASSPRDSDGYTF. The CDR3 DNA sequence: TGTGCCAGCTCACCTCGGGACTCTGATGGCTACACCTTC.

The J gene is TRBJ2-7, the V gene TRBV10-3; D tentatively reads TRBD1 or TRBD2 (6 bases each). Deletions cut 5 bases from V and 2 bases from J, with 10 bases between. This CDR3 contains 13 residues. The V gene's germline CDR1 is ENHRY and CDR2 SYGVKD. The CDR3 reads CAISRGQTYEQYF. The CDR3 DNA follows: TGTGCCATCAGTCGGGGGCAGACCTACGAGCAGTACTTC.

J is TRBJ1-1 and V is TRBV10-3, with TRBD1 matching over 8 bases. CDR1 and CDR2 (germline): ENHRY, SYGVKD. The trim removed 9 bases at V and 0 bases at J, leaving 3 bases unmatched. This CDR3 has 13 amino acids. This chain's CDR3 is CAIQGVMNTEAFF. The CDR3, as DNA: TGTGCCATACAGGGGGTAATGAACACTGAAGCTTTCTTT.

The chain recombines TRBV7-9 with TRBJ2-2; D call uncertain. Looked up from germline, CDR1 is SEHNR and CDR2 is FQNEAQ (reference sequence). This CDR3 is built from 14 residues. V lost 1 base to trimming and J lost 1 base, with 4 bases between them. This CDR3 is CASSLEVNTGELFF. CDR3 in DNA: TGTGCCAGCAGCTTAGAGGTGAACACCGGGGAGCTGTTTTTT. The full variable domain, in which reference TRBV7-9 and TRBJ2-2 provide the parts outside the CDR3, is DTGVSQNPRHKITKRGQNVTFRCDPISEHNRLYWYRQTLGQGPEFLTYFQNEAQLEKSRLLSDRFSAERPKGSFSTLEIQRTEQGDSAMYLCASSLEVNTGELFFGEGSRLTVL.

The CDR3 is CASSVGSLGAIETQYF. The CDR3 DNA reads as TGCGCCAGCAGCGTCGGGTCCCTGGGGGCCATAGAGACCCAGTACTTC. The genes are TRBV5-1 and TRBJ2-5; maybe TRBD1 (6 bases). Trimming shortened V by 4 bases and J by 4 bases, and 20 bases separated the two germline ends. Germline values: CDR1 SGHRS, CDR2 YFSETQ. This CDR3 has 16 amino acids.

The J gene is TRBJ1-1, the V gene TRBV19; 8 bases match TRBD1. Germline values: CDR1 LNHDA, CDR2 SQIVND (reference sequence). V lost 3 bases, J lost 5 bases, and 2 bases stayed unmatched. This CDR3 has 13 amino acids. Written as DNA, the CDR3 is TGTGCCAGTAGTATGACAGGGGAGACTGAAGCTTTCTTT. Amino acid sequence: CASSMTGETEAFF.

The sample holds a few counts of this clone. The chain carries TRBV2 and TRBJ1-1; D may be TRBD1 (5 bases). The germline V and J ends were trimmed by 8 bases and 0 bases, with 19 bases remaining between them. This CDR3 spans 16 amino acids. Germline loops: CDR1 SNHLY, CDR2 FYNNEI. The DNA for the CDR3 is TGTGCCAGCCGAACCGGGGCCTCGGAGATGAACACTGAAGCTTTCTTT. Translated: CASRTGASEMNTEAFF.

This clone came up a few times. The J gene is TRBJ1-2, the V gene TRBV6-5, with D possibly matching TRBD1 (5 bases). V was cut by 0 bases and J by 8 bases, with 13 bases left in between. The CDR3 sequence is 14 residues long. CDR1 is MNHEY and CDR2 is SVGAGI in the germline V gene. The CDR3 spells CASSYSGLDLGYTF. The DNA of the CDR3 is TGTGCCAGCAGTTACTCGGGGCTGGACCTCGGCTACACCTTC.

This chain links TRBV5-1 with TRBJ1-1; tentatively, D is TRBD1 (5 bases). Between the trimmed V and J ends, which lost 1 base and 4 bases, there was a span of 11 bases. This CDR3 region has 14 residues. Germline lookup yields CDR1 SGHRS and CDR2 YFSETQ. The CDR3 DNA sequence: TGCGCCAGCAGCTTGCGGGGGGTGGGCACTGAAGCTTTCTTT. Its protein is CASSLRGVGTEAFF.

The chain is built from TRBV9 and TRBJ1-6; D gene uncertain. V shed 4 bases and J shed 3 bases, with 8 bases lying between them. The CDR3 is 14 amino acids. Germline CDR1 reads SGDLS; CDR2 reads YYNGEE. CDR3 DNA: TGTGCCAGCAGCCTAGACGGCTATAATTCACCCCTCCACTTT. This codes for CASSLDGYNSPLHF.

The gene calls are TRBV7-2 and TRBJ1-1; no definite D call. V lost 5 bases to trimming and J lost 0 bases, with 13 bases between them. Germline CDR1 and CDR2: SGHTA and FQGNSA. The CDR3 is 15 amino acids. In nucleotides, the CDR3 is TGTGCCAGCAGCAAACCGGCCGGGGTGAACACTGAAGCTTTCTTT. Protein product: CASSKPAGVNTEAFF.

Here the CDR3 reads CASSLGSGTANTGELFF. The CDR3 region has the DNA TGCGCCAGCAGCTTGGGCTCAGGGACAGCGAACACCGGGGAGCTGTTTTTT. The genes are TRBV5-1 and TRBJ2-2; 7 bases are shared with TRBD1. The CDR3 extends over 17 amino acids. Germline V gene sequence: CDR1 SGHRS, CDR2 YFSETQ. Germline trimming cut 0 bases from V and 0 bases from J; bases unmatched to any gene: 5. The full variable domain, rest sourced from reference TRBV5-1 and TRBJ2-2, is KAGVTQTPRYLIKTRGQQVTLSCSPISGHRSVSWYQQTPGQGLQFLFEYFSETQRNKGNFPGRFSGRQFSNSRSEMNVSTLELGDSALYLCASSLGSGTANTGELFFGEGSRLTVL.

V gene TRBV2 combines with J gene TRBJ2-1, with TRBD1 identical over 12 bases. This CDR3 is built from 17 residues. The J segment lost 0 bases and the V segment lost 5 bases, leaving 5 bases of the junction unmatched. Per germline, CDR1 SNHLY and CDR2 FYNNEI. The CDR3 DNA reads TGTGCCAGCAGTCCCGGGACAGGGGGCCGCTCCTACAATGAGCAGTTCTTC. It translates to CASSPGTGGRSYNEQFF.

J is TRBJ1-5 and V is TRBV5-6; maybe TRBD1 (6 bases). The V gene lost 1 base and the J gene lost 1 base, with 12 bases spanning the gap. Germline assignment: CDR1 SGHDT and CDR2 YYEEEE. The length of the CDR3 is 16 residues. The CDR3 loop is CASSLFGGQSNQPQHF. Here the CDR3 DNA reads TGTGCCAGCAGCTTGTTCGGGGGGCAAAGCAATCAGCCCCAGCATTTT.

CDR3 region: CASRAGVQETQYF. As DNA, the CDR3 is TGTGCCAGCAGGGCTGGGGTCCAAGAGACCCAGTACTTC. The rearrangement links TRBV2 to TRBJ2-5; D call uncertain. The CDR3 length is 13 residues. V dropped 6 bases and J dropped 1 base, with 9 bases sitting between them. Germline CDR1 and CDR2: SNHLY and FYNNEI.

The rearrangement joins TRBV5-1 to TRBJ2-5, with 7 nucleotides matching TRBD1. The CDR3 is made up of 16 amino acids. V shed 2 bases and J 5 bases; nucleotides not matched to a gene: 12. Germline lookup yields CDR1 SGHRS and CDR2 YFSETQ. Here the CDR3 reads CASSFLSGQTGETQYF. The DNA for the CDR3 is TGCGCCAGCAGCTTTCTTTCGGGACAGACTGGGGAGACCCAGTACTTC.

The chain combines TRBV5-1 with TRBJ2-7; TRBD2 matches 9 bases. Looked up from germline, CDR1 is SGHRS and CDR2 is YFSETQ. This CDR3 spans 13 amino acids. J gave up 6 bases and V 3 bases, and 4 bases lay outside the gene matches. The CDR3 sequence: CASSYSTSGEQYF. CDR3 nucleotide sequence: TGCGCCAGCAGCTACTCGACTAGCGGCGAGCAGTACTTC.

The CDR3 nucleotides read TGTGCCTGGAGTGTAAGTCGGAACCTTGGAAACACCATATATTTT. Its protein product is CAWSVSRNLGNTIYF. The V and J genes are TRBV30 and TRBJ1-3; D is unresolved. With 0 bases removed from V and 3 bases from J, the gap between germline ends came to 12 bases. Germline CDR1 reads GTSNPN; CDR2 reads SVGIG (reference sequence). CDR3 length equals 15 residues.